A selection of T cell receptor beta chains follows, all from one sample in a study of spatial heterogeneity in lung cancer. TCRdb processed the 5' RACE reads anew with MiXCR; each CDR3 protein has one entry. The repertoire consists of 50,000 or so distinct CDR3 sequences, with 12% occurring once and the leading ten covering around 39%. Here the sequenced sample was PBMCs, taken at surgery. These receptors came from a female donor with early-stage non-small cell lung cancer. Each CDR3 is given without its conserved first and last residue.

J gene	V gene	CDR3 protein
TRBJ1-4	TRBV4-3	ASSQRFSTEALQKLF
TRBJ1-3	TRBV7-9	ASSSTTASSGNTIY
TRBJ2-7	TRBV30	AWVVKSSYEQY
TRBJ1-1	TRBV11-1	ASSLQGGTEAF
TRBJ1-4	TRBV12-3/TRBV12-4	ASSRQGWDNEKLF
TRBJ1-6	TRBV19	ASTELSNSPLH
TRBJ1-1	TRBV14	ASSYKTSDRVMDTEAF
TRBJ2-7	TRBV7-8	ASSLASGLGSYEQY
TRBJ1-1	TRBV20-1	SARDHQETMNTEAF
TRBJ1-1	TRBV19	ASSIRLGQGSAPEAF
TRBJ2-5	TRBV7-9	ASSLVLAEQETQY
TRBJ1-2	TRBV6-1	ASSPPRGRGGYT
TRBJ1-1	TRBV19	ASRYRQSDTEAF
TRBJ2-1	TRBV19	ASSIDRYNEQF